This TCR beta chain originates from a study of blood T cell repertoires in COVID-19. In the study overall: The United States, Italy and Spain supplied acute and convalescent COVID-19 samples.

How the authors handled the data: Estimates of nucleated cell counts were drawn from the amplification of reference gene primers. Only in-frame clones appear in the TCRdb table, and some are missing; sequencing was by immunoSEQ multiplex PCR. The V and J calls and clone size come from that table; D and trimming were worked out from the DNA. The sample records tens of thousands of clones, about nine tenths being singletons. Germline V gene sequence: CDR1 SQVTM, CDR2 ANQGSEA. The length of the CDR3 is 13 residues. V shed 5 bases and J 5 bases; nucleotides not matched to a gene: 4. Sequenced material: peripheral blood. The receptor comes from a human donor in a cohort sampled during active COVID-19. The chain has TRBV29-1 and TRBJ1-5, with TRBD1 matching 9 bases. CDR3 DNA sequence: TGCAGCGTTAAGGACAGGGGCGATCAGCCCCAGCATTTT. Translating it yields CSVKDRGDQPQHF.